These 23 T cell receptor beta chains were all obtained from the same sample, sequenced in a study of blood T cell repertoires in COVID-19. Profiling relied on immunoSEQ multiplex PCR, and the TCRdb table lists in-frame clones only, not all of them. There are 410,000 or so clones in the sample; around 89% occur only once, and roughly 1.6% lies in the top ten. The sequencing sample was made of peripheral blood. All receptors come from a woman between 35 and 50 years old with COVID-19, enrolled during active disease.

The chain uses TRBV9 and TRBJ2-7, with a tentative D call TRBD1 (5 bases). Germline V CDR1 and CDR2: SGDLS, YYNGEE. With 0 bases removed from V and 0 bases from J, the gap between germline ends came to 16 bases. CDR3 length: 17 amino acids. The CDR3 region has the DNA TGTGCCAGCAGCGTAGTCCCAGTTGGGGCCAACTCCTACGAGCAGTACTTC. It yields the protein CASSVVPVGANSYEQYF. Looking up the rest from reference TRBV9 and TRBJ2-7 gives the full variable domain: DSGVTQTPKHLITATGQRVTLRCSPRSGDLSVYWYQQSLDQGLQFLIQYYNGEERAKGNILERFSAQQFPDLHSELNLSSLELGDSALYFCASSVVPVGANSYEQYFGPGTRLTVT.

The gene calls are TRBV5-1 and TRBJ2-1, with TRBD1 as a possible D gene (5 bases). Trimming took 4 bases from V and 3 from J, leaving 8 bases between them. There are 13 residues in the CDR3. CDR1 and CDR2 from the germline V gene are SGHRS and YFSETQ. CDR3 bases: TGCGCCAGCAGCCAGGGATACTACAATGAGCAGTTCTTC. Residues: CASSQGYYNEQFF.

The chain combines TRBV29-1 with TRBJ2-7; D is undetermined. V dropped 6 bases and J dropped 0 bases, with 15 bases sitting between them. Germline V gene lookup returns CDR1 SQVTM and CDR2 ANQGSEA. The CDR3 spans 14 residues. CDR3 protein: CSVLTRRNSYEQYF. The CDR3 nucleotides read TGCAGCGTACTTACTCGGCGGAACTCCTACGAGCAGTACTTC.

V and J are TRBV20-1 and TRBJ2-1, with D perhaps TRBD1 (6 bases). This CDR3 contains 11 residues. CDR1 and CDR2 from the germline V gene are DFQATT and SNEGSKA (reference sequence). The V gene lost 5 bases and the J gene lost 12 bases, with 14 bases spanning the gap. DNA of the CDR3: TGCAGTGCTGCTACTAGAGGGGGGCAGTTCTTC. This codes for CSAATRGGQFF.

V is TRBV18 and J is TRBJ2-5, with D possibly TRBD1 on 6 matching bases. Trimming pared 1 base from V and 2 bases from J, leaving 17 bases between. The CDR3 is 17 amino acids. Germline lookup yields CDR1 KGHSH and CDR2 LQKENI. The CDR3 sequence: CASSPRPVGTKQETQYF. For the CDR3, the DNA is TGTGCCAGCTCACCACGCCCTGTGGGGACAAAACAAGAGACCCAGTACTTC.

The rearrangement links TRBV28 to TRBJ2-7; 7 positions agree with TRBD2. Germline V gene lookup returns CDR1 MDHEN and CDR2 SYDVKM. V shed 0 bases and J 7 bases; nucleotides not matched to a gene: 9. The CDR3 is 15 amino acids. CDR3 in DNA: TGTGCCAGCAGTTTATGGGGCGGGGGTACGGGGGAGCAGTACTTC. This codes for CASSLWGGGTGEQYF.

The rearrangement links TRBV4-1 to TRBJ1-6; 7 bases align to TRBD1. CDR1 MGHRA and CDR2 YSYEKL come from the germline V gene. J lost 5 bases, V lost 4 bases, and 5 bases had no gene match. The CDR3 has 15 amino acids. The CDR3 nucleotides read TGCGCCAGCAGCCCTGGGACAGTCCATAATTCACCCCTCCACTTT. This sequence encodes CASSPGTVHNSPLHF.

The chain recombines TRBV7-2 with TRBJ2-7; 7 bases are shared with TRBD2. Trimming at V came to 6 bases and at J to 4 bases, leaving 15 bases not matched to a gene. Germline lookup yields CDR1 SGHTA and CDR2 FQGNSA. CDR3 length equals 16 residues. CDR3 DNA: TGTGCCAGCAGTCAAGACTTGCGGTGGGGGGGGTACGAGCAGTACTTC. It encodes CASSQDLRWGGYEQYF.

This clone was observed a single time. J is TRBJ1-2 and V is TRBV6-5, with 7 nucleotides matching TRBD1. V was pared by 7 bases and J by 0 bases, with 8 bases of the junction left unmatched. This CDR3 has 15 residues. Germline V gene data show CDR1 as MNHEY and CDR2 as SVGAGI. This CDR3 reads CASNEGGTANYGYTF. The CDR3 DNA reads TGTGCCAGCAACGAAGGAGGGACAGCTAACTATGGCTACACCTTC.

J is TRBJ1-2 and V is TRBV7-2; D remains ambiguous. Deletions cut 5 bases from V and 0 bases from J, with 16 bases between. The CDR3 has 16 amino acids. The V gene's germline CDR1 is SGHTA and CDR2 FQGNSA. CDR3 in DNA: TGTGCCAGCAGCCCCGGGTGGAGCAGAACTAACTATGGCTACACCTTC. Protein product: CASSPGWSRTNYGYTF. The complete variable domain, with remaining parts taken from reference TRBV7-2 and TRBJ1-2, reads GAGVSQSPSNKVTEKGKDVELRCDPISGHTALYWYRQSLGQGLEFLIYFQGNSAPDKSGLPSDRFSAERTGGSVSTLTIQRTQQEDSAVYLCASSPGWSRTNYGYTFGSGTRLTVV.

The rearrangement uses TRBV28 and TRBJ1-2, with 7 bases lining up with TRBD1. The ends lost 7 bases at V and 4 bases at J; junction bases unmatched: 9. Germline V gives CDR1 MDHEN, CDR2 SYDVKM. CDR3 size: 14 residues. CDR3 residues: CASTPRSGGYGYTF. In nucleotides, the CDR3 is TGTGCCAGCACCCCCCGCTCAGGGGGCTATGGCTACACCTTC.

The V and J genes are TRBV6-2 or TRBV6-3 and TRBJ1-5, with 8 bases aligning to TRBD1. This CDR3 contains 17 residues. Germline V gene sequence: CDR1 MNHEY, CDR2 SVGEGT. V shed 4 bases, J shed 0 bases, and the junction held 8 bases outside the gene matches. CDR3 DNA: TGTGCCAGCAGTTCTTTCTTGGACAGGGCTAGCAATCAGCCCCAGCATTTT. Residues: CASSSFLDRASNQPQHF.

The CDR3 DNA reads TGTGCCAGCAGTTACTCACCTAGGCGTAGCGGGGACCTCTACGAGCAGTACTTC. It yields the protein CASSYSPRRSGDLYEQYF. This sequence joins TRBV6-2 or TRBV6-3 and TRBJ2-7, with 8 bases lining up with TRBD2. Germline V gene lookup returns CDR1 MNHEY and CDR2 SVGEGT. Trimming removed 0 bases from V and 3 bases from J; junction bases left unmatched: 13. CDR3 size: 18 residues.

This chain links TRBV5-1 with TRBJ2-7; 11 bases match TRBD2. J was trimmed by 3 bases and V by 4 bases; bases with no gene match: 6. This CDR3 is built from 15 residues. CDR1 is SGHRS, CDR2 YFSETQ, per germline. CDR3 protein: CASSLGTSGFYEQYF. The DNA for the CDR3 is TGCGCCAGCAGCCTCGGGACTAGCGGTTTCTACGAGCAGTACTTC.

DNA for the CDR3: TGTGCCAGCAGCAAGGACAGGGGGGCGGTTTATGGCTACACCTTC. Translated: CASSKDRGAVYGYTF. The chain recombines TRBV7-2 with TRBJ1-2, with 10 bases fitting TRBD1. V lost 5 bases, J lost 5 bases, and 8 bases stayed unmatched. The length of the CDR3 is 15 residues. Per the germline V gene, CDR1 is SGHTA and CDR2 is FQGNSA.

V usage is TRBV27 and J usage is TRBJ2-7, with TRBD1 matching 7 bases. The CDR3 consists of 14 residues. V was clipped by 6 bases and J by 3 bases; unmatched bases: 8. The germline CDR1 and CDR2 sequences are MNHEY and SMNVEV (reference sequence). The CDR3 here is CASSRSRQGYEQYF. In DNA form, the CDR3 reads TGTGCCAGCAGCCGTTCCCGACAGGGCTACGAGCAGTACTTC.

This chain joins TRBV7-6 and TRBJ2-7; 8 nucleotides line up with TRBD1. CDR3 length: 15 residues. Germline V lookup: CDR1 SGHVS, CDR2 FNYEAQ. After removal of 5 bases from V and 3 bases from J, the junction contained 9 bases not matched to a gene. Written as DNA, the CDR3 is TGTGCCAGCAGCCCTCGGGCAGGGGGCAGCTACGAGCAGTACTTC. Residues: CASSPRAGGSYEQYF. Filled out from reference TRBV7-6 and TRBJ2-7, the complete variable domain reads GAGVSQSPRYKVTKRGQDVALRCDPISGHVSLYWYRQALGQGPEFLTYFNYEAQQDKSGLPNDRFSAERPEGSISTLTIQRTEQRDSAMYRCASSPRAGGSYEQYFGPGTRLTVT.

On this clone: The sample holds other DNA sequences that translate to the same CDR3. The rearrangement links TRBV28 to TRBJ1-2; D unclear. This CDR3 is 15 amino acids long. Germline V gene lookup returns CDR1 MDHEN and CDR2 SYDVKM. V was shortened by 6 bases and J by 2 bases, with 16 bases between the two germline ends. The CDR3 nucleotides read TGTGCCAGCAGCCCCTACCGGGGAACAAACTATGGCTACACCTTC. It codes for CASSPYRGTNYGYTF.

This clone was seen only a few times. The chain uses TRBV6-5 and TRBJ1-2, with TRBD1 identical over 8 bases. The CDR3 extends over 14 amino acids. Trimming removed 7 bases from V and 8 bases from J; junction bases left unmatched: 12. Looked up from germline, CDR1 is MNHEY and CDR2 is SVGAGI. In DNA form, the CDR3 reads TGTGCCAGCATCTCAGGGGGCGGAACTTGGGGCTACACCTTC. It yields the protein CASISGGGTWGYTF.

This chain connects TRBV18 to TRBJ1-1, with D perhaps TRBD1 (5 bases). Per germline, CDR1 KGHSH and CDR2 LQKENI. Trimming pared 2 bases from V and 0 bases from J, leaving 10 bases between. The CDR3 covers 15 residues. CDR3 residues: CASSPMSRVNTEAFF. The CDR3 coding sequence is TGTGCCAGCTCACCAATGAGCAGGGTGAACACTGAAGCTTTCTTT.

The chain has TRBV10-3 and TRBJ2-1; a possible D gene is TRBD2 (6 bases). The germline V and J ends were trimmed by 4 bases and 0 bases, with 13 bases remaining between them. Germline V gene sequence: CDR1 ENHRY, CDR2 SYGVKD. CDR3 length equals 16 residues. CDR3 amino acids: CAISGSGGSSYNEQFF. CDR3 in DNA: TGTGCCATCAGTGGTAGCGGAGGCAGCTCCTACAATGAGCAGTTCTTC.

The gene calls are TRBV24-1 and TRBJ2-1; 9 nucleotides align to TRBD2. Germline loops: CDR1 KGHDR, CDR2 SFDVKD. The V and J ends lost 3 bases and 4 bases, in that order; junction bases with no gene match: 6. CDR3 length equals 16 residues. CDR3 DNA sequence: TGTGCCACCAGTGATCAAAAGCGGGGGGCTTACAATGAGCAGTTCTTC. Translation gives CATSDQKRGAYNEQFF.

The V and J genes are TRBV11-3 and TRBJ2-2; possibly TRBD2 for D (6 bases). V shed 4 bases and J shed 3 bases, with 6 bases lying between them. The CDR3 is 13 residues long. CDR1 and CDR2 from the germline V gene are SGHNT and YENEEA. CDR3 nucleotides: TGTGCCAGCAGCTCGGGGGACACCGGGGAGCTGTTTTTT. The encoded protein is CASSSGDTGELFF.